The 13 T cell receptor beta chains presented below share a single source sample, sequenced in a study of T cell responses to AZD1222 COVID-19 vaccine. Using immunoSEQ multiplex PCR, the repertoire was profiled, and TCRdb retains in-frame clones only, with some absent. The sample lists 80,000 to 95,000 clones, 88% seen once, with 6.9% in the top ten. Sequencing was performed on peripheral blood, taken 28 days after the second AZD1222 dose. The receptor source for this set is an adult who received the AZD1222 COVID-19 vaccine.

V and J are TRBV7-9 and TRBJ2-1; 8 bases map to TRBD1. Losses at the gene ends were 5 bases for V and 10 bases for J; bases not matched to a gene: 13. This CDR3 contains 15 residues. Per germline, CDR1 SEHNR and CDR2 FQNEAQ (reference sequence). The CDR3 region is CASSGRVPGGVEQFF. In DNA form, the CDR3 reads TGTGCCAGCAGCGGAAGGGTGCCAGGGGGCGTGGAGCAGTTCTTC.

The chain joins TRBV5-4 to TRBJ2-7; the match to TRBD2 covers 7 bases. The CDR3 runs 15 residues. After removal of 4 bases from V and 1 base from J, the junction contained 8 bases not matched to a gene. Germline V lookup: CDR1 SGHNT, CDR2 YYREEE (reference sequence). The CDR3 nucleotides are TGTGCCAGCAGCCTAATGGGACTAAAATCCTACGAGCAGTACTTC. It specifies CASSLMGLKSYEQYF.

This clone has just one count. The chain has TRBV18 and TRBJ1-3; D gene ambiguous. Germline-derived CDR1 and CDR2 are KGHSH and LQKENI. V lost 6 bases, J lost 0 bases, and 12 bases lay in between. This CDR3 is 15 amino acids long. CDR3 sequence (DNA): TGTGCCAGCTCCGAAGTGGGTAGCTCTGGAAACACCATATATTTT. Protein: CASSEVGSSGNTIYF.

This clone occurred a few times. The genes are TRBV27 and TRBJ1-1; the D gene is possibly TRBD1 (5 bases). The CDR3 runs to 16 residues. Trimming shortened V by 0 bases and J by 2 bases, and 13 bases separated the two germline ends. The germline V gene encodes CDR1 MNHEY and CDR2 SMNVEV (reference sequence). This CDR3 reads CASSLSSLGPNTEAFF. The CDR3 region has the DNA TGTGCCAGCAGTTTATCGAGTCTGGGACCTAACACTGAAGCTTTCTTT.

In DNA form, the CDR3 reads TGCGCCAGCGGTTCCCCTTGGACAGGGAACTACGAGCAGTACTTC. Protein product: CASGSPWTGNYEQYF. The chain carries TRBV5-1 and TRBJ2-7; 8 bases agree with TRBD1. Germline CDR1 and CDR2: SGHRS and YFSETQ. This CDR3 comprises 15 residues. Unmatched junction bases numbered 12, after V lost 7 bases and J lost 3 bases.

This sequence joins TRBV11-1 and TRBJ1-3; D gene ambiguous. V was shortened by 7 bases and J by 3 bases, with 13 bases between the two germline ends. The CDR3 runs to 14 residues. CDR1 is SGHAT, CDR2 FQDESV, per germline (reference sequence). CDR3: CASTPDGFGNTIYF. CDR3 DNA sequence: TGTGCCAGCACCCCGGACGGATTTGGAAACACCATATATTTT.

This clone was seen a handful of times. The gene calls are TRBV6-2 or TRBV6-3 and TRBJ2-2; 7 nucleotides line up with TRBD1. J was trimmed by 6 bases and V by 5 bases; bases with no gene match: 9. In germline, CDR1 is MNHEY, CDR2 SVGEGT. There are 15 residues in the CDR3. The CDR3 loop reads CASSLTPDRAGELFF. The DNA of the CDR3 is TGTGCCAGCAGTCTTACCCCTGACAGGGCCGGGGAGCTGTTTTTT.

This clone was seen once. The chain couples TRBV7-2 to TRBJ1-2, with D possibly matching TRBD1 (5 bases). V was clipped by 5 bases and J by 2 bases, with 15 bases between them. This CDR3 has 15 residues. CDR1 is SGHTA, CDR2 FQGNSA, per germline. The CDR3 nucleotides read TGTGCCAGCAGCCGTGGGTCGCAGGGAAACTATGGCTACACCTTC. Encoded protein: CASSRGSQGNYGYTF. Together with reference TRBV7-2 and TRBJ1-2, the CDR3 gives the full variable domain: GAGVSQSPSNKVTEKGKDVELRCDPISGHTALYWYRQSLGQGLEFLIYFQGNSAPDKSGLPSDRFSAERTGGSVSTLTIQRTQQEDSAVYLCASSRGSQGNYGYTFGSGTRLTVV.

The rearrangement joins TRBV5-1 to TRBJ2-1; tentative D call: TRBD2 (5 bases). Trimming pared 5 bases from V and 1 base from J, leaving 10 bases between. This CDR3 is 14 amino acids long. Per germline, CDR1 SGHRS and CDR2 YFSETQ. The CDR3 sequence: CASSFEGSYNEQFF. CDR3 coding DNA: TGCGCCAGCAGTTTCGAGGGTTCCTACAATGAGCAGTTCTTC.

The rearrangement uses TRBV15 and TRBJ2-1; 13 nucleotides line up with TRBD2. Germline V gives CDR1 LNHNV, CDR2 YYDKDF (reference sequence). This CDR3 region has 17 residues. V gave up 0 bases and J gave up 9 bases; unmatched junction bases: 8. CDR3 nucleotide sequence: TGTGCCACCAGCAGAGATCATCGACTAGCGGGAGGTAGTGAGCAGTTCTTC. Its translation: CATSRDHRLAGGSEQFF.

This chain links TRBV7-8 with TRBJ2-7; 8 bases are a match to TRBD2. Germline assignment: CDR1 SGHVS and CDR2 FQNEAQ. Trimming cost V 1 base and J 5 bases; bases outside gene matches: 7. The length of the CDR3 is 15 residues. CDR3 protein: CASSLVSGRTHEQYF. CDR3 bases: TGTGCCAGCAGCTTAGTAAGCGGGAGAACGCACGAGCAGTACTTC. The full variable domain, in which reference TRBV7-8 and TRBJ2-7 provide the parts outside the CDR3, is GAGVSQSPRYKVAKRGQDVALRCDPISGHVSLFWYQQALGQGPEFLTYFQNEAQLDKSGLPSDRFFAERPEGSVSTLKIQRTQQEDSAVYLCASSLVSGRTHEQYFGPGTRLTVT.

This clone was seen a handful of times. V usage is TRBV5-4 and J usage is TRBJ2-7; TRBD2 matches 8 bases. The CDR3 sequence is 15 residues long. CDR1 SGHNT and CDR2 YYREEE come from the germline V gene (reference sequence). V trimming: 5 bases; J trimming: 0 bases; junction bases outside the gene matches: 7. The CDR3 DNA is TGTGCCAGCAGTCGTAGCGGGGCAAACTCCTACGAGCAGTACTTC. It translates to CASSRSGANSYEQYF.

The rearrangement links TRBV19 to TRBJ2-3, with 10 bases aligning to TRBD2. From germline, CDR1 is LNHDA and CDR2 SQIVND (reference sequence). There are 15 residues in the CDR3. With V trimmed by 5 bases and J by 1 base, 3 bases remained unmatched. The CDR3 here is CASSLTSGGTDTQYF. CDR3 DNA: TGTGCCAGTAGTCTAACTAGCGGGGGCACAGATACGCAGTATTTT.